The 6 T cell receptor beta chains given below trace back to one sample, sequenced in a study of T cells in Graves' hyperthyroidism and ophthalmopathy. From RNA transcripts, TCR beta CDR3 regions were amplified. The HTBI set primed first-round TCR CDR3 RT-PCR. From the multiplex PCR reads, TCRdb called clonotypes with MiXCR, one entry per CDR3 protein. The sample holds 250,000 or so distinct CDR3 sequences, over 12% seen once. The source material was blood. Source of these receptors: a woman aged 50 to 60 with Graves' hyperthyroidism that later progressed to Graves' ophthalmopathy.

The chain carries TRBV19 and TRBJ1-5; D is possibly TRBD1 (5 bases). Trimming left V 5 bases short and J 3 bases short, with 17 bases between. This CDR3 contains 16 residues. Germline V gene lookup returns CDR1 LNHDA and CDR2 SQIVND (reference sequence). The CDR3 here is CASSRLTVQFNQPQHF. The CDR3 bases are TGTGCCAGTAGTCGGTTGACAGTCCAATTCAATCAGCCCCAGCATTTT.

This clonotype was detected many times. The chain combines TRBV7-9 with TRBJ2-7, with 9 bases identical to TRBD2. V lost 5 bases and J lost 3; bases outside the gene matches: 14. The CDR3 sequence is 17 residues long. CDR1 SEHNR and CDR2 FQNEAQ come from the germline V gene (reference sequence). CDR3 in DNA: TGTGCCAGCAGCGAACAGGGGAGGGCTAGCGGGAACTACGAGCAGTACTTC. This sequence encodes CASSEQGRASGNYEQYF.

This clonotype was recorded at least ten times. The chain has TRBV27 and TRBJ2-7, with D unresolved. The CDR3 length is 13 residues. CDR1 is MNHEY and CDR2 is SMNVEV in the germline V gene (reference sequence). Trimming stripped 6 bases from V and 0 bases from J, with 9 bases between. The CDR3 region has the DNA TGTGCCAGCAGCACCACAAGCTCCTACGAGCAGTACTTC. It codes for CASSTTSSYEQYF.

This clonotype was picked up many times. J is TRBJ2-1 and V is TRBV10-3, with D hard to call. Looked up from germline, CDR1 is ENHRY and CDR2 is SYGVKD. The CDR3 sequence is 13 residues long. V was shortened by 7 bases and J by 6 bases, with 13 bases between the two germline ends. The CDR3 DNA reads TGTGCCATCAAAACGTCGGGCCTCAATGAGCAGTTCTTC. Translated, it gives CAIKTSGLNEQFF.

A word on this clonotype: One end of the junction is discordant with germline, which a read error may explain. The chain joins TRBV5-1 to TRBJ2-5; D is undetermined. The CDR3 runs to 14 residues. Germline values: CDR1 SGHRS, CDR2 YFSETQ. The CDR3 spells CASSLEGSQEAQYF. The CDR3 coding sequence is TGCGCCAGCAGCTTGGAGGGCAGCCAAGAGGCCCAGTACTTC.

J is TRBJ2-3 and V is TRBV19, with D possibly being TRBD2 (6 bases). With 10 bases removed from V and 3 bases from J, the gap between germline ends came to 8 bases. This CDR3 has 11 amino acids. From germline, CDR1 is LNHDA and CDR2 SQIVND (reference sequence). This CDR3 is CATGGTDTQYF. CDR3 coding DNA: TGTGCCACCGGGGGTACAGATACGCAGTATTTT.